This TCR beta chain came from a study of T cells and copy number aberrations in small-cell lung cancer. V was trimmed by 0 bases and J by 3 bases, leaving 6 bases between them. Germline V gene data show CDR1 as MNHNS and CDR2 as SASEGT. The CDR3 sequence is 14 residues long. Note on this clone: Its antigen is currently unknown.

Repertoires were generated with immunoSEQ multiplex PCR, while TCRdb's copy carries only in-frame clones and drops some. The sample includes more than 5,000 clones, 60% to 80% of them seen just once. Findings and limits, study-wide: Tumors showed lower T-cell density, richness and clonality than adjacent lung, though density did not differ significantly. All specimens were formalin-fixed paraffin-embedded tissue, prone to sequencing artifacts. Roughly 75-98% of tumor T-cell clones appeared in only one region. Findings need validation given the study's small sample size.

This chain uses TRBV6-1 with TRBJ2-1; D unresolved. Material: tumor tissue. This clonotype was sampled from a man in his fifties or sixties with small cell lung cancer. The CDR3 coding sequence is TGTGCCAGCAGTGAAGCGCTACTCTACAATGAGCAGTTCTTC. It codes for CASSEALLYNEQFF.